The TCR beta chain described here comes from a study of response to subunit inactivated influenza vaccine. The CDR3 is 14 amino acids. V lost 6 bases and J 4 bases, leaving 15 bases between the germline ends. MiXCR was run by TCRdb on the RT-PCR reads, yielding one entry per CDR3 protein. The table has about 190,000 distinct CDR3 sequences, over 13% seen once. Concerning this clonotype: Its antigen remains unidentified.

Study-level points and caveats: The authors put forward the suggestion that each seasonal influenza vaccination may bring in only a limited number of new T cells.

The origin of this receptor is a middle-aged man who received an inactivated influenza vaccine. Sample: CD8+ T cells sorted from PBMCs, taken roughly 5 days after vaccination. The J gene is TRBJ2-5, the V gene TRBV12-3 or TRBV12-4; weak D call: TRBD1 (6 bases). This chain's CDR3 is CASSLAGAGETQYF. CDR3 nucleotide sequence: TGTGCCAGCAGCCTCGCAGGGGCAGGAGAGACCCAGTACTTC.